These 6 T cell receptor beta chains were sequenced from one sample in a study of T cell responses to AZD1222 COVID-19 vaccine. Sequenced by immunoSEQ multiplex PCR; TCRdb stores in-frame clones only, minus some. The data contain about 70,000 clones, about nine tenths of them singletons. The sample here was peripheral blood, taken 28 days after the second AZD1222 dose. These receptors all stem from an adult who received the AZD1222 COVID-19 vaccine.

The rearrangement uses TRBV5-1 and TRBJ2-1, with a weak D call TRBD1 (6 bases). Germline CDR1 SGHRS, CDR2 YFSETQ. This CDR3 has 15 residues. Trimming took 0 bases from V and 3 from J, leaving 10 bases between them. CDR3 sequence: CASSLEGGRYNEQFF. The DNA of the CDR3 is TGCGCCAGCAGCTTGGAAGGGGGACGCTACAATGAGCAGTTCTTC.

This chain links TRBV18 with TRBJ2-7; D is ambiguous. The CDR3 runs to 15 residues. With 3 bases removed from V and 3 bases from J, the gap between germline ends came to 15 bases. The V gene's germline CDR1 is KGHSH and CDR2 LQKENI. The CDR3 DNA follows: TGTGCCAGCTCACCGGACCTCGGTAAGGTCTACGAGCAGTACTTC. Translation gives CASSPDLGKVYEQYF.

The chain joins TRBV30 to TRBJ1-5; D ambiguous. Germline CDR1 GTSNPN, CDR2 SVGIG (reference sequence). The germline V and J ends were trimmed by 0 bases and 12 bases, with 12 bases remaining between them. The CDR3 is 12 residues long. The CDR3: CAWSVDWENQHF. CDR3 sequence (DNA): TGTGCCTGGAGTGTCGATTGGGAAAACCAGCATTTT.

The chain uses TRBV9 and TRBJ2-2; 7 bases line up with TRBD1. Germline lookup yields CDR1 SGDLS and CDR2 YYNGEE. CDR3 length equals 15 residues. With V trimmed by 4 bases and J by 3 bases, 6 bases remained unmatched. The CDR3 DNA reads TGTGCCAGCAGCCCACGGGACAGATACACCGGGGAGCTGTTTTTT. Translated, it gives CASSPRDRYTGELFF.

The chain recombines TRBV30 with TRBJ1-6; D ambiguous. V lost 0 bases, J lost 0 bases, and 12 bases lay in between. Per the germline V gene, CDR1 is GTSNPN and CDR2 is SVGIG (reference sequence). The CDR3 runs to 17 residues. CDR3 coding DNA: TGTGCCTGGAGTGTACTCGGAGTGCCCTCCTATAATTCACCCCTCCACTTT. Its protein is CAWSVLGVPSYNSPLHF.

CDR3 region: CATSEYGTPTRVALHF. The CDR3 DNA reads as TGTGCCACCAGTGAGTACGGGACACCTACTCGGGTGGCCCTCCACTTT. V is TRBV24-1 and J is TRBJ1-6, with D perhaps TRBD1 (6 bases). V was trimmed by 4 bases and J by 14 bases, leaving 23 bases between them. Germline CDR1 KGHDR, CDR2 SFDVKD. The CDR3 sequence is 16 residues long.